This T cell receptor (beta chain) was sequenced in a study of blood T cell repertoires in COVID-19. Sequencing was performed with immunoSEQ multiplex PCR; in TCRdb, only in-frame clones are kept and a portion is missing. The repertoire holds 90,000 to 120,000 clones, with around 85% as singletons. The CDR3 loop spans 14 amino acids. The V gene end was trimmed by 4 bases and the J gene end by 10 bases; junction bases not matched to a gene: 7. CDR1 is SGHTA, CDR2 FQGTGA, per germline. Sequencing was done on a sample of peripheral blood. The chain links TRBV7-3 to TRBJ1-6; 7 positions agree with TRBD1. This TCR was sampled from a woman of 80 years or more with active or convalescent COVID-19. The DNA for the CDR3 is TGTGCCAGCAGCTATGGGACAGCTGGCTCACCCCTCCACTTT. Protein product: CASSYGTAGSPLHF.